This T cell receptor (beta chain) stems from a study of naive and memory T cell subsets. Germline V CDR1 and CDR2: LGHDT, YNNKEL (reference sequence). The CDR3 has 17 residues. Trimming took 4 bases from V and 9 from J, leaving 25 bases between them. Both TRBC1 and TRBC2 were covered by a beta constant-region primer of two equimolar oligonucleotides. The ligated cDNA underwent four PCR rounds using SP2 and nested alpha and beta constant-region primers. MiXCR, applied by TCRdb to the UMI-ligation and nested PCR reads, yields one record per CDR3 protein. The repertoire holds 130,000 to 150,000 distinct CDR3 sequences, with about a sixth as singletons.

Sequencing was carried out using naive CD4+ T cells from blood. J is TRBJ2-1 and V is TRBV3-1, with D perhaps TRBD1 or TRBD2 (5 bases each). This sequence was found in a human donor in good health. This CDR3 reads CASSPVAGASRGSEQFF. As DNA, the CDR3 is TGTGCCAGCAGCCCCGTCGCCGGGGCTAGCCGAGGCAGTGAGCAGTTCTTC.